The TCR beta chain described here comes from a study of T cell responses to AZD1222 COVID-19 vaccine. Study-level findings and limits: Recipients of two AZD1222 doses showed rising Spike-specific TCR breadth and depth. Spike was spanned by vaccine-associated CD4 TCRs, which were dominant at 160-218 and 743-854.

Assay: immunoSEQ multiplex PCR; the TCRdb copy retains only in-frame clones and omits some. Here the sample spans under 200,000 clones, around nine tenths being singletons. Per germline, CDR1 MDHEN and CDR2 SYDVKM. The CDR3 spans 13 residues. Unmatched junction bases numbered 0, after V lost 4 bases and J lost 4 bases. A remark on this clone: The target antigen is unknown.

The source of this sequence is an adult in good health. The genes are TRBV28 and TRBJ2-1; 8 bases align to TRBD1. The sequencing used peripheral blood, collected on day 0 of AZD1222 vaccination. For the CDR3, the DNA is TGTGCCAGCAGTTGGGACAGGTACAATGAGCAGTTCTTC. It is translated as CASSWDRYNEQFF.